Listed below are T cell receptor beta chains from one sample, sequenced in a study of blood T cell repertoires in COVID-19. Only in-frame clones appear in the TCRdb table, and some are missing; sequencing was by immunoSEQ multiplex PCR. The data show roughly 160,000 clones, about 83% seen once. Sample: peripheral blood. The source of these receptors is an older woman with COVID-19, enrolled during active disease. The CDR3 runs from the conserved cysteine through the conserved F or W. A D gene is named only where the DNA matches it firmly. The size entry is marked missing in some rows and otherwise reads once, few, many or a size class.

j_gene	v_gene	d_gene	abundance	CDR3aa	CDR3nt
TRBJ2-7	TRBV9	.	.	CASSVGPAGDEQYF	TGTGCCAGCAGCGTAGGACCTGCCGGGGACGAGCAGTACTTC
TRBJ1-6	TRBV5-6	TRBD1	few	CASSLGQVHNSPLHF	TGTGCCAGCAGCCTCGGACAGGTCCATAATTCACCCCTCCACTTT
TRBJ1-6	TRBV5-1	TRBD1	.	CASSLEGAANSPLHF	TGCGCCAGCAGCTTGGAGGGGGCAGCCAATTCACCCCTCCACTTT
TRBJ2-1	TRBV19	TRBD2	.	CASSRTLAGGPFEFF	TGTGCCAGTAGTAGGACGCTAGCGGGGGGGCCTTTTGAGTTCTTC
TRBJ2-1	TRBV7-2	TRBD2	few	CASSLRPSGGVFLNEQFF	TGTGCCAGCAGCTTACGGCCTAGCGGGGGGGTTTTTCTCAATGAGCAGTTCTTC
TRBJ1-1	TRBV10-3	.	few	CAISDRVVSTEAFF	TGTGCCATCAGTGATCGGGTTGTCAGCACTGAAGCTTTCTTT
TRBJ2-3	TRBV9	TRBD2	.	CASSGLAGGRLYF	TGTGCCAGCAGCGGACTAGCGGGGGGGCGACTGTATTTT
TRBJ1-1	TRBV4-1	TRBD1	.	CASSQATTGMNTEAFF	TGCGCCAGCAGCCAAGCCACGACAGGGATGAACACTGAAGCTTTCTTT
TRBJ2-3	TRBV15	TRBD2	.	CATSRDGLAGGLGDTQYF	TGTGCCACCAGCAGAGATGGACTAGCGGGGGGGCTAGGAGATACGCAGTATTTT
TRBJ2-7	TRBV4-2	TRBD1	.	CASSQPSDRGEQYF	TGTGCCAGCAGCCAACCCTCGGACAGGGGGGAGCAGTACTTC
TRBJ1-5	TRBV2	TRBD1	.	CASSGVFRGRGNQPQHF	TGTGCCAGCAGTGGAGTATTCAGGGGGCGAGGCAATCAGCCCCAGCATTTT
TRBJ2-1	TRBV19	TRBD1	.	CASSMRGQGAIKTYNEQFF	TGTGCCAGTAGTATGAGGGGGCAGGGAGCAATCAAAACCTACAATGAGCAGTTCTTC
TRBJ1-1	TRBV5-5	.	.	CASRRGRGLDSEAFF	TGTGCCAGCAGGAGGGGCCGGGGGTTGGACTCTGAAGCTTTCTTT
TRBJ2-2	TRBV9	.	.	CASSVASGVAGELFF	TGTGCCAGCAGCGTAGCTTCGGGGGTGGCCGGGGAGCTGTTTTTT
TRBJ1-5	TRBV2	TRBD1	.	CATTGGSGNQPQHF	TGTGCCACTACAGGGGGCTCGGGCAATCAGCCCCAGCATTTT
TRBJ1-4	TRBV28	TRBD1	.	CASSRQGGGDEKLFF	TGTGCCAGCAGCCGACAGGGTGGAGGGGATGAAAAACTGTTTTTT
TRBJ1-5	TRBV12-2	.	.	CASRGTVSNQPQHF	TGTGCAAGTCGCGGGACTGTTAGCAATCAGCCCCAGCATTTT
TRBJ1-5	TRBV5-8	TRBD1	.	CASSLVVTGSQPQHF	TGTGCCAGCAGCTTGGTTGTGACAGGGAGCCAGCCCCAGCATTTT
TRBJ2-1	TRBV5-4	.	.	CASSLDWSSVYNEQFF	TGTGCCAGCAGCTTGGATTGGTCTAGCGTCTACAATGAGCAGTTCTTC
TRBJ2-1	TRBV11-2	TRBD1	.	CASSSDSGTGVGEQFF	TGTGCCAGCAGCTCCGATTCGGGGACAGGGGTCGGTGAGCAGTTCTTC
TRBJ2-5	TRBV4-2	TRBD2	.	CASSQAAGGTQETQYF	TGTGCCAGCAGCCAAGCAGCGGGGGGGACACAAGAGACCCAGTACTTC
TRBJ1-4	TRBV5-1	TRBD1	many	CASSPGQINEKLFF	TGCGCCAGCAGCCCGGGACAGATTAATGAAAAACTGTTTTTT
TRBJ1-5	TRBV28	.	few	CASRYPGRGNQPQHF	TGTGCCAGCAGATATCCTGGGAGGGGCAATCAGCCCCAGCATTTT
TRBJ2-7	TRBV6-2/TRBV6-3	.	.	CASTPPGSVYEQYF	TGTGCCAGCACCCCCCCAGGTAGCGTCTACGAGCAGTACTTC
TRBJ2-3	TRBV5-1	TRBD1	.	CASRLGDRGLTDTQYF	TGCGCCAGCAGGCTTGGGGACAGGGGGCTCACAGATACGCAGTATTTT
TRBJ1-6	TRBV7-6	TRBD1	.	CASSETGVDSPLHF	TGTGCCAGCAGCGAAACAGGGGTAGATTCACCCCTCCACTTT
TRBJ2-2	TRBV11-2	.	.	CASSLTRRELFF	TGTGCCAGCAGCTTGACTCGGCGGGAGCTGTTTTTT
TRBJ2-3	TRBV28	TRBD2	.	CASSTPSMAGGDTQYF	TGTGCCAGCAGTACTCCCTCTATGGCGGGGGGGGATACGCAGTATTTT
TRBJ1-4	TRBV5-6	.	.	CASSLTGFANEKLFF	TGTGCCAGCAGCTTGACAGGGTTTGCTAATGAAAAACTGTTTTTT
TRBJ1-2	TRBV28	.	.	CASSPIGGLRGYTF	TGTGCCAGCAGTCCAATAGGAGGGCTACGTGGCTACACCTTC
TRBJ2-3	TRBV11-3	TRBD2	.	CASSPSGGAGDTQYF	TGTGCCAGCAGCCCTAGCGGGGGGGCTGGAGATACGCAGTATTTT
TRBJ2-3	TRBV19	TRBD1	.	CASSMVDRGVADTQYF	TGTGCCAGTAGTATGGTGGACAGGGGCGTCGCAGATACGCAGTATTTT
TRBJ2-2	TRBV14	.	.	CASSHLRQNTGELFF	TGTGCCAGCAGCCATTTAAGACAGAACACCGGGGAGCTGTTTTTT
TRBJ2-1	TRBV7-2	TRBD1	.	CASSLVVTGGFEQFF	TGTGCCAGCAGCTTAGTAGTGACAGGGGGATTTGAGCAGTTCTTC
TRBJ1-5	TRBV5-1	.	.	CASSLGANQPQHF	TGCGCCAGCAGCTTGGGGGCAAACCAGCCCCAGCATTTT
TRBJ2-7	TRBV27	.	.	CASSVIRGYEQYF	TGTGCCAGCAGTGTAATCAGGGGCTACGAGCAGTACTTC
TRBJ1-2	TRBV21-1	.	.	CASSETDYGYTF	TGTGCCAGCAGCGAAACAGACTATGGCTACACCTTC
TRBJ1-1	TRBV6-2/TRBV6-3	.	.	CASTPGGVGLNTEAFF	TGTGCCAGCACCCCGGGGGGTGTGGGATTGAACACTGAAGCTTTCTTT
TRBJ1-5	TRBV19	.	.	CASSREQGNQPQHF	TGTGCCAGTAGTAGGGAACAGGGTAATCAGCCCCAGCATTTT
TRBJ2-3	TRBV24-1	.	few	CATSGGWGADTQYF	TGTGCCACCAGTGGTGGCTGGGGGGCAGATACGCAGTATTTT
TRBJ1-5	TRBV6-1	.	.	CASSEPVQPQHF	TGTGCCAGCAGTGAGCCGGTTCAGCCCCAGCATTTT
TRBJ2-2	TRBV5-1	.	.	CASSLRLNTGELFF	TGCGCCAGCAGCTTGAGACTAAACACCGGGGAGCTGTTTTTT
TRBJ1-6	TRBV12-5	.	.	CASPPVPLHF	TGTGCTAGCCCTCCGGTACCCCTCCACTTT
TRBJ1-2	TRBV12-3/TRBV12-4	.	.	CASSNMDYGYTF	TGTGCCAGCAGTAACATGGACTATGGCTACACCTTC
TRBJ2-1	TRBV2	.	.	CASSGRQTFSSYNEQFF	TGTGCCAGCAGTGGCAGACAGACTTTTAGCTCCTACAATGAGCAGTTCTTC
TRBJ1-6	TRBV28	.	.	CASSDGQQNSPLHF	TGTGCCAGCAGTGATGGACAGCAAAATTCACCCCTCCACTTT
TRBJ2-5	TRBV5-6	.	.	CASSRWETQYF	TGTGCCAGCAGCCGGTGGGAGACCCAGTACTTC
TRBJ1-1	TRBV11-2	.	.	CASSLWDTPSWDTEAFF	TGTGCCAGCAGCTTATGGGACACCCCTAGTTGGGACACTGAAGCTTTCTTT